The present T cell receptor (beta chain) was sequenced within a study of T cells in Graves' hyperthyroidism and ophthalmopathy. Regarding the study as a whole: Model output signaled ophthalmopathy a median 6.5 months ahead of onset. Blood samples included most of the expanded thyroid clonotypes exceeding 0.001.

Germline assignment: CDR1 MNHNS and CDR2 SASEGT. The CDR3 is made up of 14 amino acids. The germline V and J ends were trimmed by 6 bases and 1 base, with 12 bases remaining between them. Patients were excluded because of uncontrolled infection, other autoimmune disease, pregnancy or lactation. The source of the PBMCs was 8.5 to 10 ml of fresh peripheral blood. This clonotype has ten or more counts. Its specificity is unknown. Amplification of TCR beta CDR3 regions was performed using RNA transcripts as template. The TCR CDR3 first-round RT-PCR relied on the HTBI primer set. TCRdb processed the multiplex PCR reads anew with MiXCR; each CDR3 protein has one entry. The repertoire holds about 380,000 distinct CDR3 sequences, with 14% as singletons.

The chain has TRBV6-1 and TRBJ1-1, with unresolved D. The sequence derives from an older woman with Graves' hyperthyroidism. What was sequenced was blood. The CDR3 bases are TGTGCCAGCAGCGCAGTCCCAGGGAACACTGAAGCTTTCTTT. Translation gives CASSAVPGNTEAFF.